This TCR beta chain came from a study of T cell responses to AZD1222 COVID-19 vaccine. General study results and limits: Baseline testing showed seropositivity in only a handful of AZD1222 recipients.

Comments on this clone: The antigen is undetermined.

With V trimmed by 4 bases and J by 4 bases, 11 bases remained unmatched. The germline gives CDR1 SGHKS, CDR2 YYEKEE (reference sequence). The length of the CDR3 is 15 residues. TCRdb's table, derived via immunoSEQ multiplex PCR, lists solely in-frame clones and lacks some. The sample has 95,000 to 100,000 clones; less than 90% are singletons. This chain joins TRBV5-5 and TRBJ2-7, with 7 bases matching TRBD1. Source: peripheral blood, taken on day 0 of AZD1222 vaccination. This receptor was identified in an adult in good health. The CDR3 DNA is TGTGCCAGCAGCCAGGGGCAGGGGGACCAGTACGAGCAGTACTTC. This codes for CASSQGQGDQYEQYF.